Following are 25 T cell receptor beta chains from one sample sequenced in a study of neoadjuvant anti-PD-1 for oral cavity cancer. Data came from immunoSEQ multiplex PCR; TCRdb stores just in-frame clones and leaves some out. The sample contains about 68,000 clones, 70% to 90% of which appear only once. Time point meaning: after neoadjuvant nivolumab, at surgical resection. The sample was PBMCs, taken after nivolumab (anti-PD-1) treatment. Source of these receptors: a person aged 35-80 years with oral cavity squamous cell carcinoma.

This chain uses TRBV27 with TRBJ2-7, with 9 bases aligning to TRBD1. Germline values: CDR1 MNHEY, CDR2 SMNVEV (reference sequence). This CDR3 has 18 amino acids. With 0 bases clipped from V and 4 bases from J, the junction kept 13 bases outside the gene matches. CDR3 in amino acids: CASSLSPPGQGRAYEQYF. CDR3 nucleotides: TGTGCCAGCAGTTTATCGCCCCCCGGACAGGGGAGGGCATACGAGCAGTACTTC.

The V and J genes are TRBV27 and TRBJ1-2, with D maybe TRBD1 (5 bases). The CDR3 contains 14 residues. The germline V gene has CDR1 MNHEY and CDR2 SMNVEV (reference sequence). V lost 6 bases and J lost 3, with 14 bases in between. As DNA, the CDR3 is TGTGCCAGCAGAGTGGGACTGGGGGACTATGGCTACACCTTC. Translation: CASRVGLGDYGYTF.

The chain is built from TRBV4-1 and TRBJ2-3; TRBD2 is a possible D gene (7 bases). V lost 3 bases, J lost 0 bases, and 19 bases lay in between. The length of the CDR3 is 18 residues. CDR1 and CDR2 (germline): MGHRA, YSYEKL. The CDR3 DNA reads TGCGCCAGCAGCCAGGACAGCGGGACCCCCAGTAGCACAGATACGCAGTATTTT. Translation gives CASSQDSGTPSSTDTQYF.

The chain is built from TRBV2 and TRBJ2-1; D is unresolved. Germline CDR1 SNHLY, CDR2 FYNNEI. CDR3 length: 11 residues. Trimming removed 5 bases at V and 13 bases at J, with 12 bases between. DNA of the CDR3: TGTGCCAGCAGTTCCTCACAACCCCAGTTCTTC. This codes for CASSSSQPQFF.

This chain connects TRBV6-5 to TRBJ2-1, with a weak D call TRBD2 (5 bases). The V gene lost 6 bases and the J gene lost 7 bases, with 10 bases spanning the gap. Germline V CDR1 and CDR2: MNHEY, SVGAGI. The CDR3 spans 12 residues. The CDR3, as DNA: TGTGCCAGCAGCCAGGACTCAAATGAGCAGTTCTTC. This codes for CASSQDSNEQFF.

The chain has TRBV5-1 and TRBJ2-3; D ambiguous. The CDR3 is 14 amino acids. Trimming took off 1 base at V and 1 base at J, with 7 bases between the two ends. The germline V gene has CDR1 SGHRS and CDR2 YFSETQ. The CDR3 DNA reads TGCGCCAGCAGCTTGTTTGGGGGCACAGATACGCAGTATTTT. This encodes CASSLFGGTDTQYF.

The chain joins TRBV19 to TRBJ2-7; 7 positions match TRBD2. The V segment lost 5 bases and the J segment 3 bases; nucleotides outside the gene matches: 7. This CDR3 has 14 amino acids. From germline, CDR1 is LNHDA and CDR2 SQIVND (reference sequence). CDR3 protein: CASSPSTSLYEQYF. The DNA of the CDR3 is TGTGCCAGTAGTCCTTCGACTAGCCTCTACGAGCAGTACTTC.

The V gene is TRBV4-1, the J gene TRBJ1-5; D may be TRBD1 (5 bases). V was clipped by 1 base and J by 0 bases, with 13 bases between them. The CDR3 is 17 residues long. Germline lookup yields CDR1 MGHRA and CDR2 YSYEKL. The chain's CDR3 is CASSQAEGFTSNQPQHF. The CDR3 DNA reads TGCGCCAGCAGCCAAGCTGAGGGGTTCACTAGCAATCAGCCCCAGCATTTT.

This sequence joins TRBV2 and TRBJ1-4; D is unclear. Trimming shortened V by 6 bases and J by 0 bases, and 8 bases separated the two germline ends. Germline CDR1 and CDR2: SNHLY and FYNNEI. The CDR3 totals 14 residues. The CDR3 region is CASSADATNEKLFF. CDR3 DNA: TGTGCCAGCAGCGCTGATGCAACTAATGAAAAACTGTTTTTT.

The chain employs TRBV7-9 and TRBJ1-1; D is ambiguous. The CDR3 contains 15 residues. The V gene's germline CDR1 is SEHNR and CDR2 FQNEAQ (reference sequence). Trimming removed 1 base from V and 5 bases from J, with 14 bases in between. CDR3 in amino acids: CASSLGEGRGTEAFF. The CDR3 DNA follows: TGTGCCAGCAGCTTAGGGGAGGGAAGAGGGACTGAAGCTTTCTTT.

The chain has TRBV19 and TRBJ2-7; 8 bases are a match to TRBD2. This CDR3 has 15 residues. The junction had 8 bases not matched to a gene; V was cut back by 3 bases and J by 4 bases. Germline-derived CDR1 and CDR2 are LNHDA and SQIVND (reference sequence). CDR3 sequence reads: CASSILAGSVYEQYF. The DNA of the CDR3 is TGTGCCAGTAGTATCTTAGCGGGGAGTGTTTACGAGCAGTACTTC.

The chain couples TRBV15 to TRBJ1-4, with D uncertain. This CDR3 has 14 amino acids. In germline, CDR1 is LNHNV, CDR2 YYDKDF (reference sequence). The V and J ends lost 0 bases and 8 bases respectively, with 10 bases between them. CDR3 coding DNA: TGTGCCACCAGCAGAGATCGATCTTGGGAAAAACTGTTTTTT. Protein: CATSRDRSWEKLFF.

V is TRBV14 and J is TRBJ2-5; either TRBD1 or TRBD2 may supply D (5 bases each). Per germline, CDR1 SGHDN and CDR2 FVKESK. Trimming stripped 2 bases from V and 2 bases from J, with 9 bases between. The length of the CDR3 is 14 residues. CDR3 protein: CASSQPGQQETQYF. DNA of the CDR3: TGTGCCAGCAGCCAACCGGGGCAGCAAGAGACCCAGTACTTC.

The chain's CDR3 is CASSDTSGRSYEQYF. CDR3 DNA sequence: TGTGCCAGCAGCGACACTAGCGGGAGGTCCTACGAGCAGTACTTC. The chain employs TRBV7-9 and TRBJ2-7; 12 positions match TRBD2. This CDR3 comprises 15 residues. Germline V gene data show CDR1 as SEHNR and CDR2 as FQNEAQ (reference sequence). Trimming at V came to 5 bases and at J to 1 base, leaving 3 bases not matched to a gene.

The rearrangement joins TRBV6-5 to TRBJ1-5; D not certain. The CDR3 sequence is 13 residues long. V lost 6 bases to trimming and J lost 6 bases, with 12 bases between them. Germline CDR1 reads MNHEY; CDR2 reads SVGAGI. The CDR3 loop is CASSQGKSQPQHF. The CDR3 DNA sequence: TGTGCCAGCAGCCAAGGAAAAAGTCAGCCCCAGCATTTT.

This rearrangement joins TRBV5-1 to TRBJ1-4; D is perhaps TRBD1 (5 bases). The germline CDR1 and CDR2 sequences are SGHRS and YFSETQ. The length of the CDR3 is 15 residues. The germline V and J ends were trimmed by 4 bases and 7 bases, with 17 bases remaining between them. Here the CDR3 DNA reads TGCGCCAGCAGCCCCTCCCCGGGGGGTGTTGAAAAACTGTTTTTT. Translation gives CASSPSPGGVEKLFF.

This clone has more than one count but fewer than ten. The chain joins TRBV2 to TRBJ1-4, with D unresolved. Germline CDR1 and CDR2: SNHLY and FYNNEI. V gave up 3 bases and J gave up 4 bases, with 9 bases separating them. This CDR3 has 14 residues. The CDR3 bases are TGTGCCAGCAGTGAGAGTCAACTTAATGAAAAACTGTTTTTT. This translates into CASSESQLNEKLFF. Full variable domain (rest looked up from reference TRBV2 and TRBJ1-4): EPEVTQTPSHQVTQMGQEVILRCVPISNHLYFYWYRQILGQKVEFLVSFYNNEISEKSEIFDDQFSVERPDGSNFTLKIRSTKLEDSAMYFCASSESQLNEKLFFGSGTQLSVL.

The chain is built from TRBV6-5 and TRBJ2-3; no firm D call. V was cut by 6 bases and J by 2 bases, with 6 bases left in between. CDR1 MNHEY and CDR2 SVGAGI come from the germline V gene. The CDR3 has 12 residues. CDR3 coding DNA: TGTGCCAGCAGCTCACCCACAGATACGCAGTATTTT. Amino acid sequence: CASSSPTDTQYF.

The rearrangement uses TRBV19 and TRBJ2-3; D gene ambiguous. The V and J ends lost 6 bases and 7 bases respectively, with 17 bases between them. The CDR3 has 14 residues. The germline V gene encodes CDR1 LNHDA and CDR2 SQIVND (reference sequence). The CDR3 region has the DNA TGTGCCAGTAGCCTCTCCCCCTTTGGAAATACGCAGTATTTT. Translating gives CASSLSPFGNTQYF.

The chain recombines TRBV10-3 with TRBJ1-5; D is undetermined. Germline CDR1 and CDR2: ENHRY and SYGVKD. The V end was cut by 3 bases, the J end by 4 bases, with 4 bases between. There are 12 residues in the CDR3. The CDR3 coding sequence is TGTGCCATCAGTGACCTTAATCAGCCCCAGCATTTT. Translated: CAISDLNQPQHF.

In this sample, this clone turned up a few times. The J gene is TRBJ1-2, the V gene TRBV28; TRBD1 is a possible D gene (6 bases). The germline V gene encodes CDR1 MDHEN and CDR2 SYDVKM. The CDR3 has 16 residues. V lost 8 bases and J 1 base, leaving 20 bases between the germline ends. The CDR3 DNA follows: TGTGCCAGCGCCGGACCGGGACATCTAGTTAACTATGGCTACACCTTC. Its protein product is CASAGPGHLVNYGYTF.

The rearrangement uses TRBV28 and TRBJ2-7, with unresolved D. V was clipped by 3 bases and J by 6 bases, with 9 bases between them. The CDR3 loop spans 12 amino acids. CDR1 and CDR2 (germline): MDHEN, SYDVKM. Here the CDR3 DNA reads TGTGCCAGCAGTTTGGAAATAGGCGAGCAGTACTTC. Translating it yields CASSLEIGEQYF.

V is TRBV30 and J is TRBJ1-2; D is perhaps TRBD1 (6 bases). Trimming pared 0 bases from V and 4 bases from J, leaving 24 bases between. There are 18 residues in the CDR3. Germline values: CDR1 GTSNPN, CDR2 SVGIG (reference sequence). The CDR3 nucleotides are TGTGCCTGGAGTGTACTCGGGGGCTGGGGGGAGGACTTCTATGGCTACACCTTC. This codes for CAWSVLGGWGEDFYGYTF.

This chain connects TRBV10-1 to TRBJ2-3; TRBD2 matches 8 bases. CDR3 length: 15 residues. Germline-derived CDR1 and CDR2 are WNHNN and SYGVQD (reference sequence). Losses at the gene ends were 6 bases for V and 2 bases for J; bases not matched to a gene: 7. CDR3 bases: TGCGCCAGCAGATACGAAGCGGGGGTCACAGATACGCAGTATTTT. Translated: CASRYEAGVTDTQYF.

This rearrangement joins TRBV7-9 to TRBJ2-5, with TRBD2 matching over 8 bases. The CDR3 is made up of 14 amino acids. J lost 5 bases, V lost 1 base, and 3 bases had no gene match. Germline CDR1 is SEHNR and CDR2 is FQNEAQ (reference sequence). The CDR3 nucleotides are TGTGCCAGCAGCTTAGAGTCTAGCGGGGAGACCCAGTACTTC. Protein product: CASSLESSGETQYF.